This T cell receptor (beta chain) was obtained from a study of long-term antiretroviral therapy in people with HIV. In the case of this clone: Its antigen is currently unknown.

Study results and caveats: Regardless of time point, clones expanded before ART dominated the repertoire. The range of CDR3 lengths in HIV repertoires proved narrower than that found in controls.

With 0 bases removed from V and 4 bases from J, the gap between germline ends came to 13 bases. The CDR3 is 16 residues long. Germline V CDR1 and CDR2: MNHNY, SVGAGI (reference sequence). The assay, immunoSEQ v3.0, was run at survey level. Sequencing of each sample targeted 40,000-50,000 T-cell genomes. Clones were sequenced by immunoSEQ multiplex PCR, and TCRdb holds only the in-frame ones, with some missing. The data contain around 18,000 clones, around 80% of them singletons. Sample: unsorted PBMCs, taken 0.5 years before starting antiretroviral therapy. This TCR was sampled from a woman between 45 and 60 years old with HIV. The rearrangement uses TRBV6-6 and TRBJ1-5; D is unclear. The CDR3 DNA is TGTGCCAGCAGTTACTCGAACGGGCCAGATAATCAGCCCCAGCATTTT. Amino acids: CASSYSNGPDNQPQHF.